One and the same sample provided the 19 T cell receptor beta chains below, sequenced in a study of cytomegalovirus exposure and HLA in healthy donors. This PCR relied on a set of 60 Vbeta primers and 13 Jbeta primers. The table came from immunoSEQ multiplex PCR; TCRdb's copy has only in-frame clones and leaves some out. The sample has 29,000 or so clones, roughly 60% seen once. Sequenced input: PBMCs. Receptor source: a male donor in good health and CMV-seropositive.

The rearrangement links TRBV30 to TRBJ1-1; 10 bases match TRBD1. The germline V gene has CDR1 GTSNPN and CDR2 SVGIG (reference sequence). This CDR3 comprises 13 residues. Trimming at V came to 4 bases and at J to 5 bases, leaving 4 bases not matched to a gene. The CDR3 reads CAWTRQGATEAFF. CDR3 coding DNA: TGTGCCTGGACTCGACAGGGGGCGACTGAAGCTTTCTTT.

This clone was found once. The chain employs TRBV11-2 and TRBJ2-5; TRBD2 is a possible D gene (6 bases). V lost 4 bases and J lost 5, with 11 bases in between. This CDR3 is 13 amino acids long. Looked up from germline, CDR1 is SGHAT and CDR2 is FQNNGV. The CDR3 nucleotides are TGTGCCAGCAGCTCGGGACTGGGGGAGACCCAGTACTTC. Its translation: CASSSGLGETQYF.

The chain combines TRBV6-5 with TRBJ1-2, with no clear D. This CDR3 comprises 15 residues. Germline CDR1 reads MNHEY; CDR2 reads SVGAGI. Deletions cut 7 bases from V and 8 bases from J, with 23 bases between. The CDR3 here is CASKSELVSSYGYTF. CDR3 in DNA: TGTGCCAGCAAATCAGAATTGGTATCCAGTTACGGCTACACCTTC.

This clone was seen a few times. The V and J genes are TRBV27 and TRBJ1-1; D is possibly TRBD1 (5 bases). CDR1 is MNHEY and CDR2 is SMNVEV in the germline V gene (reference sequence). CDR3 length: 16 residues. Trimming cost V 7 bases and J 1 base, with 19 bases left between them. The CDR3 DNA reads as TGTGCCAGCAAACCCCTCCACGCCGGGGGGAACACTGAAGCTTTCTTT. Translated: CASKPLHAGGNTEAFF.

This chain connects TRBV6-6 to TRBJ1-5; D is unclear. V lost 8 bases and J lost 2, with 19 bases in between. The germline V gene has CDR1 MNHNY and CDR2 SVGAGI (reference sequence). The CDR3 loop spans 16 amino acids. CDR3 residues: CASCVYGVGGNQPQHF. CDR3 DNA sequence: TGTGCCAGCTGCGTTTACGGGGTAGGAGGCAATCAGCCCCAGCATTTT.

V gene TRBV7-6 combines with J gene TRBJ2-2; TRBD2 agrees at 11 bases. CDR1 is SGHVS and CDR2 is FNYEAQ in the germline V gene. This CDR3 comprises 18 residues. J was trimmed by 4 bases and V by 3 bases; bases with no gene match: 10. The CDR3 DNA follows: TGTGCCAGCAGCTTTAGGCTAGCGGGAGGATCAGGCACCGGGGAGCTGTTTTTT. This encodes CASSFRLAGGSGTGELFF. The full variable domain, in which reference TRBV7-6 and TRBJ2-2 provide the parts outside the CDR3, is GAGVSQSPRYKVTKRGQDVALRCDPISGHVSLYWYRQALGQGPEFLTYFNYEAQQDKSGLPNDRFSAERPEGSISTLTIQRTEQRDSAMYRCASSFRLAGGSGTGELFFGEGSRLTVL.

The gene calls are TRBV19 and TRBJ2-2; TRBD1 aligns across 8 bases. The germline V gene has CDR1 LNHDA and CDR2 SQIVND (reference sequence). V lost 6 bases to trimming and J lost 4 bases; unmatched junction nucleotides: 10. The CDR3 is made up of 16 amino acids. CDR3 coding DNA: TGTGCCAGTAGCACCGTTCGGACAGGGAGCACCGGGGAGCTGTTTTTT. This codes for CASSTVRTGSTGELFF.

This clone has just a few counts. The likely explanation is a read error, given a far larger clone one base away. The same CDR3 is also encoded by other DNA sequences in this sample. The rearrangement links TRBV19 to TRBJ1-2; D is perhaps TRBD1 (5 bases). CDR1 is LNHDA and CDR2 is SQIVND in the germline V gene (reference sequence). The CDR3 runs 13 residues. CDR3 DNA sequence: TGTGACAGCGCCTTGGGGGGGAACTATGGCTACACCTTC. This codes for CDSALGGNYGYTF.

This rearrangement joins TRBV27 to TRBJ2-7; 7 bases are shared with TRBD2. The CDR3 spans 13 residues. Trimming took 5 bases from V and 6 from J; bases not matched to a gene: 7. Germline V gene sequence: CDR1 MNHEY, CDR2 SMNVEV (reference sequence). CDR3 nucleotide sequence: TGTGCCAGCAGTCCCCTCCCGGGGGGCGAGCAGTACTTC. Translation gives CASSPLPGGEQYF.

This clone was observed a few times. V and J are TRBV28 and TRBJ1-4, with 9 bases aligning to TRBD1. CDR3 length: 14 residues. V lost 7 bases and J lost 7; bases outside the gene matches: 7. Germline V gene data show CDR1 as MDHEN and CDR2 as SYDVKM. In DNA, the CDR3 is TGTGCCAGCATTACAGGGGGCGGAGGTGAAAAACTGTTTTTT. Protein: CASITGGGGEKLFF. Combining the CDR3 with reference TRBV28 and TRBJ1-4 gives the whole variable domain DVKVTQSSRYLVKRTGEKVFLECVQDMDHENMFWYRQDPGLGLRLIYFSYDVKMKEKGDIPEGYSVSREKKERFSLILESASTNQTSMYLCASITGGGGEKLFFGSGTQLSVL.

In its sample, this clone was seen a few times. This chain links TRBV30 with TRBJ2-2; D is possibly TRBD1 (5 bases). The CDR3 sequence is 16 residues long. In germline, CDR1 is GTSNPN, CDR2 SVGIG (reference sequence). V dropped 5 bases and J dropped 0 bases, with 16 bases sitting between them. The CDR3 sequence is CAWGAFGQSNTGELFF. The CDR3 bases are TGTGCCTGGGGGGCCTTCGGCCAGTCGAACACCGGGGAGCTGTTTTTT.

Only a few counts were recorded for this clone. The V gene is TRBV2, the J gene TRBJ2-7, with a possible D match to TRBD1 (5 bases). Germline loops: CDR1 SNHLY, CDR2 FYNNEI. There are 12 residues in the CDR3. The V gene lost 11 bases and the J gene lost 2 bases, with 13 bases spanning the gap. The CDR3: CALGREPYEQYF. In DNA form, the CDR3 reads TGTGCCCTGGGGCGCGAGCCCTACGAGCAGTACTTC.

The chain links TRBV5-6 to TRBJ1-5; TRBD1 is a possible D gene (5 bases). V was shortened by 4 bases and J by 5 bases, with 13 bases between the two germline ends. Germline V CDR1 and CDR2: SGHDT, YYEEEE. The CDR3 totals 14 residues. This chain's CDR3 is CASSAQGRDQPQHF. CDR3 nucleotide sequence: TGTGCCAGCAGCGCCCAGGGTCGCGATCAGCCCCAGCATTTT.

The genes are TRBV6-1 and TRBJ2-3, with 11 nucleotides matching TRBD2. The CDR3 is made up of 20 amino acids. CDR1 is MNHNS, CDR2 SASEGT, per germline. The V gene end was trimmed by 6 bases and the J gene end by 0 bases; junction bases not matched to a gene: 17. In DNA form, the CDR3 reads TGTGCCAGCAGAGAACCGATCCGACTAGCGGGGCATAGAAGCACAGATACGCAGTATTTT. Its translation: CASREPIRLAGHRSTDTQYF.

The chain joins TRBV13 to TRBJ2-1; 9 bases align to TRBD2. J lost 10 bases, V lost 5 bases, and 12 bases had no gene match. The CDR3 loop spans 15 amino acids. Germline V gene sequence: CDR1 PRHDT, CDR2 FYEKMQ (reference sequence). Written as DNA, the CDR3 is TGTGCCAGCAGCCAAGGACTAGCGAAGAGCGGAGAGCAGTTCTTC. The encoded protein is CASSQGLAKSGEQFF.

V and J are TRBV7-2 and TRBJ2-1; 7 nucleotides align to TRBD2. The CDR3 has 15 amino acids. V was clipped by 5 bases and J by 0 bases; unmatched bases: 4. CDR1 is SGHTA and CDR2 is FQGNSA in the germline V gene. For the CDR3, the DNA is TGTGCCAGCAGCCTCAGCGGGACCTCCTACAATGAGCAGTTCTTC. This gives the protein CASSLSGTSYNEQFF.

The rearrangement joins TRBV30 to TRBJ2-2; no reliable D call. Trimming stripped 0 bases from V and 0 bases from J, with 8 bases between. From germline, CDR1 is GTSNPN and CDR2 SVGIG (reference sequence). The CDR3 spans 15 residues. The CDR3 is CAWSVVRSNTGELFF. CDR3 nucleotides: TGTGCCTGGAGTGTAGTCAGGTCGAACACCGGGGAGCTGTTTTTT. The full variable domain, completed using reference TRBV30 and TRBJ2-2, is SQTIHQWPATLVQPVGSPLSLECTVEGTSNPNLYWYRQAAGRGLQLLFYSVGIGQISSEVPQNLSASRPQDRQFILSSKKLLLSDSGFYLCAWSVVRSNTGELFFGEGSRLTVL.

The J gene is TRBJ2-3, the V gene TRBV2; D is unclear. Germline V gene data show CDR1 as SNHLY and CDR2 as FYNNEI. The V and J ends lost 4 bases and 2 bases respectively, with 4 bases between them. CDR3 length: 12 amino acids. The CDR3 DNA reads as TGTGCCAGCAGTGCTAACACAGATACGCAGTATTTT. Protein product: CASSANTDTQYF.

J is TRBJ1-4 and V is TRBV5-8; TRBD1 might be the D (5 bases). CDR3 length equals 13 residues. Trimming removed 2 bases at V and 6 bases at J, with 8 bases between. Germline CDR1 reads SGHTS; CDR2 reads YDEGEE. The CDR3 spells CASSLRGDEKLFF. The CDR3 DNA sequence: TGTGCCAGCAGCTTAAGGGGCGATGAAAAACTGTTTTTT.